This T cell receptor (beta chain) was sequenced during a study of CXCR3-negative and CXCR3-positive naive CD8 T cells. Points from the study as a whole: Higher TRB CDR3 hydrophobicity marked CXCR3-positive naive cells relative to CXCR3-negative naive cells. Much lower diversity was found in memory CD8+ cells, while both naive subsets had comparably high diversity.

Points on this clonotype: Its antigen is undetermined.

CDR1 and CDR2 from the germline V gene are SEHNR and FQNEAQ (reference sequence). This CDR3 has 15 residues. UMI labels and 5' RACE were used to prepare the TRB cDNA libraries. Reprocessing the 5' RACE reads, TCRdb reports a single entry for every CDR3 protein and omits DNA. The ten most abundant clones cover approximately 0.99% of a sample with about 98,000 distinct CDR3 sequences. Sequencing was performed on naive CXCR3+ CD8+ T cells from blood. Subset noted: CD45RO-CCR7+CD27+CD95- naive CD8+ T cells expressing CXCR3 (TNR3+). The chain carries TRBV7-9 and TRBJ2-3; TCRdb returns TRBD2, unconfirmable since there is no DNA. The sequence derives from a human donor in good health. Some clones in this sample may be carry-over from other donors' samples. CDR3 sequence: CASTHSSSGGDTQYF.